This passage covers 16 T cell receptor beta chains from one sample sequenced in a study of beta chain features in type 1 diabetes. Investigators reverse transcribed all isolated RNA, so they sequenced expressed TCRB transcripts. Using immunoSEQ multiplex PCR, the repertoire was profiled, and TCRdb retains in-frame clones only, with some absent. Among under 400,000 clones listed, 14% were seen once. Specimen: central memory CD4+ T cells from blood. The receptors were gathered from a man between 25 and 39 years old in good health.

As for this clone: This CDR3 is missing its conserved last phenylalanine or tryptophan, likely due to a read error. V gene TRBV5-4 combines with J gene TRBJ1-2; unclear D gene. This CDR3 has 13 residues. Germline V gene data show CDR1 as SGHNT and CDR2 as YYREEE (reference sequence). The V gene lost 1 base and the J gene lost 2 bases, with 6 bases spanning the gap. CDR3 sequence: CASSLPGNYGYTL. As DNA, the CDR3 is TGTGCCAGCAGCTTGCCAGGCAACTATGGCTACACCCTC.

The chain links TRBV5-4 to TRBJ2-1; the D gene is possibly TRBD1 (6 bases). Looked up from germline, CDR1 is SGHNT and CDR2 is YYREEE (reference sequence). The CDR3 is 16 amino acids. Trimming took off 5 bases at V and 1 base at J, with 16 bases between the two ends. CDR3 loop: CASSLGAGVSYNEQFF. The DNA of the CDR3 is TGTGCCAGCAGTTTAGGTGCAGGGGTGTCCTACAATGAGCAGTTCTTC. Combining the CDR3 with reference TRBV5-4 and TRBJ2-1 gives the whole variable domain ETGVTQSPTHLIKTRGQQVTLRCSSQSGHNTVSWYQQALGQGPQFIFQYYREEENGRGNFPPRFSGLQFPNYSSELNVNALELDDSALYLCASSLGAGVSYNEQFFGPGTRLTVL.

This clone was recorded at least ten times. The V gene is TRBV5-4, the J gene TRBJ2-1, with 11 bases identical to TRBD2. Looked up from germline, CDR1 is SGHNT and CDR2 is YYREEE (reference sequence). The CDR3 has 15 residues. V trimming: 4 bases; J trimming: 10 bases; junction bases outside the gene matches: 10. Here the CDR3 DNA reads TGTGCCAGCAGCATACTTAGCGGGGGGGCCGAGGAGCAGTTCTTC. Translated: CASSILSGGAEEQFF.

This clone was recorded a few times. This rearrangement joins TRBV7-2 to TRBJ1-2; tentative D call: TRBD1 (5 bases). V was shortened by 4 bases and J by 4 bases, with 13 bases between the two germline ends. Germline CDR1 is SGHTA and CDR2 is FQGNSA. The CDR3 sequence is 14 residues long. CDR3: CASSSDFGGYGYTF. CDR3 nucleotide sequence: TGTGCCAGCAGCTCAGATTTCGGGGGCTATGGCTACACCTTC.

This clone showed up just once. This chain connects TRBV2 to TRBJ1-5, with a tentative D call TRBD1 (5 bases). CDR1 SNHLY and CDR2 FYNNEI come from the germline V gene. This CDR3 has 13 amino acids. The V and J ends lost 7 bases and 4 bases respectively, with 11 bases between them. The CDR3 reads CASIRGRNQPQHF. DNA of the CDR3: TGTGCCAGCATCCGGGGGAGGAATCAGCCCCAGCATTTT. The whole variable domain, filled in from reference TRBV2 and TRBJ1-5, reads EPEVTQTPSHQVTQMGQEVILRCVPISNHLYFYWYRQILGQKVEFLVSFYNNEISEKSEIFDDQFSVERPDGSNFTLKIRSTKLEDSAMYFCASIRGRNQPQHFGDGTRLSIL.

This clone was found a few times. CDR3 sequence: CASSSGTAGNTIYF. DNA for the CDR3: TGTGCCAGCAGTTCAGGGACAGCTGGAAACACCATATATTTT. This rearrangement joins TRBV27 to TRBJ1-3, with 7 bases lining up with TRBD1. The CDR3 sequence is 14 residues long. Germline values: CDR1 MNHEY, CDR2 SMNVEV (reference sequence). Trimming took 4 bases from V and 2 from J; bases not matched to a gene: 2.

This clone was recorded only once. This sequence is one base from a far larger clone and is likely a read error. CDR3 sequence: CASSLVGGRNEQFF. CDR3 bases: TGTGCCAGCAGCTTAGTGGGGGGGAGGAATGAGCAGTTCTTC. J is TRBJ2-1 and V is TRBV11-2; TRBD2 matches 7 bases. V shed 1 base and J 7 bases; nucleotides not matched to a gene: 4. CDR3 length: 14 residues. CDR1 is SGHAT, CDR2 FQNNGV, per germline.

The rearrangement links TRBV27 to TRBJ2-5; D is unclear. This CDR3 is built from 13 residues. The germline V gene has CDR1 MNHEY and CDR2 SMNVEV (reference sequence). The germline V and J ends were trimmed by 4 bases and 0 bases, with 6 bases remaining between them. The CDR3: CASSSQYQETQYF. CDR3 nucleotides: TGTGCCAGCAGTTCCCAGTACCAAGAGACCCAGTACTTC.

In this sample, this clone turned up a few times. The V call is TRBV28, the J call TRBJ2-1; D tentatively fits TRBD1 or TRBD2 (6 bases each). CDR1 and CDR2 (germline): MDHEN, SYDVKM. The CDR3 totals 14 residues. Trimming cost V 7 bases and J 7 bases, with 17 bases left between them. CDR3 bases: TGTGCCAGCAATAGGGGGGATTTACGAAATGAGCAGTTCTTC. Its protein is CASNRGDLRNEQFF.

The genes are TRBV15 and TRBJ2-1; the match to TRBD2 covers 11 bases. The germline gives CDR1 LNHNV, CDR2 YYDKDF (reference sequence). V gave up 0 bases and J gave up 10 bases; unmatched junction bases: 11. The CDR3 extends over 17 amino acids. The CDR3 DNA reads TGTGCCACCAGCAGAGATGGGACTAGCGGTTATACGAGGGAGCAGTTCTTC. Translation gives CATSRDGTSGYTREQFF. The entire variable domain, with the rest obtained from reference TRBV15 and TRBJ2-1, is as follows: DAMVIQNPRYQVTQFGKPVTLSCSQTLNHNVMYWYQQKSSQAPKLLFHYYDKDFNNEADTPDNFQSRRPNTSFCFLDIRSPGLGDTAMYLCATSRDGTSGYTREQFFGPGTRLTVL.

The chain carries TRBV6-6 and TRBJ1-2, with no clear D. Germline V gene data show CDR1 as MNHNY and CDR2 as SVGAGI (reference sequence). Trimming removed 6 bases from V and 8 bases from J, with 13 bases in between. The CDR3 has 12 amino acids. Here the CDR3 reads CASSQQSGGYTF. The CDR3 DNA sequence: TGTGCCAGCAGCCAACAGTCGGGAGGCTACACCTTC.

This clone was found a few times. This rearrangement joins TRBV9 to TRBJ2-3; TRBD2 is a possible D gene (5 bases). Deletions cut 0 bases from V and 1 base from J, with 9 bases between. The CDR3 extends over 15 amino acids. Germline values: CDR1 SGDLS, CDR2 YYNGEE. CDR3 in DNA: TGTGCCAGCAGCGTAGGGAATAGCGGCACAGATACGCAGTATTTT. Translating gives CASSVGNSGTDTQYF. Together with reference TRBV9 and TRBJ2-3, the CDR3 gives the full variable domain: DSGVTQTPKHLITATGQRVTLRCSPRSGDLSVYWYQQSLDQGLQFLIQYYNGEERAKGNILERFSAQQFPDLHSELNLSSLELGDSALYFCASSVGNSGTDTQYFGPGTRLTVL.

This clone was recorded a few times. The rearrangement joins TRBV5-4 to TRBJ2-1, with a tentative D call TRBD1 (5 bases). V lost 5 bases, J lost 7 bases, and 13 bases lay in between. Germline lookup yields CDR1 SGHNT and CDR2 YYREEE (reference sequence). The CDR3 runs to 13 residues. This CDR3 reads CASSSRGANEQFF. In nucleotides, the CDR3 is TGTGCCAGCAGTTCTAGGGGTGCTAATGAGCAGTTCTTC.

This clone occurred a few times. The CDR3 DNA sequence: TGTGCCAGCAGTTTTGAAAGCGGGCACACTGAAGCTTTCTTT. Translating it yields CASSFESGHTEAFF. The V gene is TRBV7-2, the J gene TRBJ1-1; D is unresolved. Germline lookup yields CDR1 SGHTA and CDR2 FQGNSA. The CDR3 spans 14 residues. V was pared by 6 bases and J by 3 bases, with 14 bases between. Complete variable domain (other parts from reference TRBV7-2 and TRBJ1-1): GAGVSQSPSNKVTEKGKDVELRCDPISGHTALYWYRQSLGQGLEFLIYFQGNSAPDKSGLPSDRFSAERTGGSVSTLTIQRTQQEDSAVYLCASSFESGHTEAFFGQGTRLTVV.

Here the CDR3 reads CASSQGQSNEQFF. The DNA for the CDR3 is TGTGCCAGCAGCCAAGGACAGTCTAATGAGCAGTTCTTC. The chain employs TRBV11-1 and TRBJ2-1; possible D gene TRBD1, 6 bases. Trimming removed 5 bases from V and 7 bases from J, with 12 bases in between. Germline CDR1 is SGHAT and CDR2 is FQDESV (reference sequence). This CDR3 spans 13 amino acids.

The chain's CDR3 is CAISDEGKIFAGNTIYF. The DNA of the CDR3 is TGTGCCATCAGTGACGAGGGGAAGATCTTCGCTGGAAACACCATATATTTT. The rearrangement links TRBV10-3 to TRBJ1-3; TRBD1 might be the D (5 bases). V lost 3 bases, J lost 2 bases, and 17 bases lay in between. From germline, CDR1 is ENHRY and CDR2 SYGVKD. This CDR3 contains 17 residues.